The T cell receptor (beta chain) under discussion was sequenced for a study of blood T cell repertoires in COVID-19. At the level of the study: Samples of COVID-19 (acute and convalescent) were obtained from the United States, Italy and Spain. Sources were T cells, B-cell-depleted T cells, or PBMCs; the material itself was cDNA or gDNA.

The trim removed 5 bases at V and 3 bases at J, leaving 4 bases unmatched. Germline-derived CDR1 and CDR2 are SGHDT and YYEEEE. The CDR3 spans 15 residues. TCRdb's copy holds only in-frame clones and misses some; the assay was immunoSEQ multiplex PCR. The profile shows 95,000 to 110,000 clones, around 89% of them singletons. The clonotype was recovered from a man aged 35 to 55 with active or convalescent COVID-19. This sequence joins TRBV5-6 and TRBJ2-3, with 12 bases lining up with TRBD2. The sample taken for sequencing was peripheral blood. CDR3 amino acids: CASSSGTSGTDTQYF. The CDR3, as DNA: TGTGCCAGCAGTTCTGGGACTAGCGGGACAGATACGCAGTATTTT.